These T cell receptor beta chains were read from a single sample in a study of control samples from healthy donors and cancer patients. The repertoire was sequenced with immunoSEQ multiplex PCR; TCRdb's copy has only in-frame clones and lacks some. Seen here are about 100,000 clones, about 90% observed once, and the top ten hold under 20%. Sequencing used blood. These receptors came from a woman aged 50 to 60 in good health. Both conserved end residues are part of each CDR3. D genes are given only for firm matches. Clone size is stated in some rows and not others, as once, few, many or a class when expanded.

size	V	J	D	length	DNA	CDR3
once	TRBV24-1	TRBJ2-3	-	11	TGTGCCACCAACGGGGCGGATACGCAGTATTTT	CATNGADTQYF
once	TRBV19	TRBJ2-7	TRBD1	14	TGTGCCAGTAGTTTCACGACAGGGATCTACGAGCAGTACTTC	CASSFTTGIYEQYF
-	TRBV6-5	TRBJ1-1	-	15	TGTGCCAGCAAACTAACCGGGACAACGAACACTGAAGCTTTCTTT	CASKLTGTTNTEAFF
-	TRBV18	TRBJ1-4	TRBD1	12	TGTGCCAGCTCAACTACAGGGGGGAGACTGTTTTTT	CASSTTGGRLFF
once	TRBV7-8	TRBJ1-2	TRBD1	16	TGTGCCAGCAGCGAGATTTACACAGGGGGAAGGAATGGCTACACCTTC	CASSEIYTGGRNGYTF
-	TRBV5-4	TRBJ2-3	TRBD2	16	TGTGCCAGCAGCTCCCTACCGGGACTAGATTCCGATACGCAGTATTTT	CASSSLPGLDSDTQYF
-	TRBV9	TRBJ2-1	TRBD2	17	TGTGCCAGCAGCGTAGTCAGCGGTAGCGGGAGGTCCAATGAGCAGTTCTTC	CASSVVSGSGRSNEQFF
-	TRBV9	TRBJ2-1	TRBD2	15	TGTGCCAGCAGCGATTCGCGGGGGGGCGGGAATGAGCAGTTCTTC	CASSDSRGGGNEQFF
-	TRBV4-3	TRBJ2-2	-	15	TGCGCCAGCAGCCAAGATTACGGGGGCGCCGGGGAGCTGTTTTTT	CASSQDYGGAGELFF
-	TRBV18	TRBJ1-1	-	13	TGTGCCAGCTCACCAGAGCAGGCCCGTGAAGCTTTCTTT	CASSPEQAREAFF
-	TRBV9	TRBJ2-1	TRBD2	16	TGTGCCAGCAGCGTAATAGCGGGAGTCTCAATGGGGGAGCAGTTCTTC	CASSVIAGVSMGEQFF
-	TRBV12-3/TRBV12-4	TRBJ1-5	-	12	TGTGCCAGCAGTTTACGGGGCCAGCCCCAGCATTTT	CASSLRGQPQHF
-	TRBV30	TRBJ1-5	-	15	TGTGCCTGGAGCGTGGGGGCGAGGGACAATCAGCCCCAGCATTTT	CAWSVGARDNQPQHF
-	TRBV5-6	TRBJ1-2	TRBD1	14	TGTGCCAGCAGCTCCTTACAGGGGGCAAGAGGCTACACCTTC	CASSSLQGARGYTF
-	TRBV7-2	TRBJ2-1	-	13	TGTGCCAGCAGCTTAGTTAGTGGGGGTGAGCAGTTCTTC	CASSLVSGGEQFF
-	TRBV5-6	TRBJ1-2	TRBD1	13	TGTGCCAGCAGCCCGACAGGGATCTATGGCTACACCTTC	CASSPTGIYGYTF
-	TRBV20-1	TRBJ1-2	-	12	TGCAGTGCTAGTGGGGGTAACTATGGCTACACCTTC	CSASGGNYGYTF
-	TRBV2	TRBJ1-4	-	15	TGTGCCAGCAGTCTCCGACAGTCAACTAATGAAAAACTGTTTTTT	CASSLRQSTNEKLFF
once	TRBV14	TRBJ1-2	-	14	TGTGCCAGCAGCCAAGATATCGGAGCCGGGGGCTACACCTTC	CASSQDIGAGGYTF
few	TRBV7-3	TRBJ2-3	-	14	TGTGCCAGCAGCTCGGCTAGCGCCTCAGATACGCAGTATTTT	CASSSASASDTQYF
-	TRBV6-4	TRBJ2-1	-	15	TGTGCCAGCAGTGACGGCACTTGGGGGTACAATGAGCAGTTCTTC	CASSDGTWGYNEQFF
-	TRBV11-2	TRBJ2-5	TRBD2	16	TGTGCCAGCAGCCAACTAGCGGAAGCTCCTCAAGAGACCCAGTACTTC	CASSQLAEAPQETQYF
few	TRBV24-1	TRBJ1-5	-	17	TGTGCCACCAGTTTACCCTTAGACCGTATGGGCAATCAGCCCCAGCATTTT	CATSLPLDRMGNQPQHF
-	TRBV4-3	TRBJ2-1	TRBD2	16	TGCGCCAGCAGCCAAGAGTCGAGCGGGAGATTCAATGAGCAGTTCTTC	CASSQESSGRFNEQFF
-	TRBV10-3	TRBJ1-1	-	13	TGTGCCATCAGTATAACGACGGAGACTGAAGCTTTCTTT	CAISITTETEAFF
-	TRBV19	TRBJ2-1	-	13	TGTGCCAGTAGACCGTCCTCCTACAATGAGCAGTTCTTC	CASRPSSYNEQFF
-	TRBV30	TRBJ2-1	TRBD1	11	TGTGCCTGGAGTGGCCGGGACAGGGAGTTCTTC	CAWSGRDREFF
few	TRBV7-3	TRBJ2-2	TRBD2	16	TGTGCCAGCAGCTCATTTAGCGGGAGGGCCACCGGGGAGCTGTTTTTT	CASSSFSGRATGELFF